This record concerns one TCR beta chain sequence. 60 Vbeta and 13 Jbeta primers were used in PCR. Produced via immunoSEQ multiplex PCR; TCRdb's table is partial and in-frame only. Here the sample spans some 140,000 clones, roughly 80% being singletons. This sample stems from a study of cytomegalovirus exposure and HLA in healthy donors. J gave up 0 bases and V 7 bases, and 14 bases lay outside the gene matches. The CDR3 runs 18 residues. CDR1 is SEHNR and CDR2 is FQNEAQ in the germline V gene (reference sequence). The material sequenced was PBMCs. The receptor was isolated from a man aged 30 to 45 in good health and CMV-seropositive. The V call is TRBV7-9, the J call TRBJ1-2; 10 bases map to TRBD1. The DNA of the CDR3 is TGTGCCAGCAACCCCCTCGCGGGACAGGGGACTTCTAACTATGGCTACACCTTC. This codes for CASNPLAGQGTSNYGYTF.